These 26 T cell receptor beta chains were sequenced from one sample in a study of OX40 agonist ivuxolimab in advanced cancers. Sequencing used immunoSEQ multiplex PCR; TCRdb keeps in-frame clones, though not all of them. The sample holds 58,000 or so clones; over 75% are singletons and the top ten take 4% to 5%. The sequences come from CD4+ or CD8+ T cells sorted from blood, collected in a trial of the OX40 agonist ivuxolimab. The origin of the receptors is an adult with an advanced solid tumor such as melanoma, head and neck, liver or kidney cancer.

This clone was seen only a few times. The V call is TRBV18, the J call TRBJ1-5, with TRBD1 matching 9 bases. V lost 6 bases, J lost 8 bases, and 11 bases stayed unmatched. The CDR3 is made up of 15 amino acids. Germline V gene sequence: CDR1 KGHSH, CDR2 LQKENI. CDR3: CASSSSRDRDEPQHF. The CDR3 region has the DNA TGTGCCAGCTCGTCGTCCCGGGACAGGGACGAGCCCCAGCATTTT.

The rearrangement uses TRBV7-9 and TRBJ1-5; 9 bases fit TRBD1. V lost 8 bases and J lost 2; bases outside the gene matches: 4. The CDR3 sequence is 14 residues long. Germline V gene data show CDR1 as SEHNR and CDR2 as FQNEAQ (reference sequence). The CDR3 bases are TGTGCCAGCGGGACAGGGAACGGCAATCAGCCCCAGCATTTT. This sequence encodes CASGTGNGNQPQHF.

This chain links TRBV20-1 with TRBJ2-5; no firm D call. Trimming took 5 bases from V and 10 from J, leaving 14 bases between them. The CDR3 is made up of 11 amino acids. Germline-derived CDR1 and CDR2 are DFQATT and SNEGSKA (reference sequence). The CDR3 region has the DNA TGCAGTGCTTTAACCAGTCCGATCCAGTACTTC. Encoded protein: CSALTSPIQYF.

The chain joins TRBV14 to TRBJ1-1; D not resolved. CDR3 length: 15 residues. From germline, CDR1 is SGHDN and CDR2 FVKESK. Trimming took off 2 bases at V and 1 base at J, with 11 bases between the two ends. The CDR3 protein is CASSQPGRRNTEAFF. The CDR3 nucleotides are TGTGCCAGCAGCCAACCCGGGCGACGGAACACTGAAGCTTTCTTT.

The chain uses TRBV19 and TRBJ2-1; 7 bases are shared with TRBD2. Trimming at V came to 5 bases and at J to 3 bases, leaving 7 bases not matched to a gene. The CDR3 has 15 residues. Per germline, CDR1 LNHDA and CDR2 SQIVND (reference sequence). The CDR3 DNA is TGTGCCAGTAGTCTCGCCGGGACTATCTACAATGAGCAGTTCTTC. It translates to CASSLAGTIYNEQFF.

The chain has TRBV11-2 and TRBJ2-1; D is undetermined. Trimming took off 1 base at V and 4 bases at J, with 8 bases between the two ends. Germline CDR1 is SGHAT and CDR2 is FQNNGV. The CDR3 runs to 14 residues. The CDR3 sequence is CASSLASVYNEQFF. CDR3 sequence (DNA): TGTGCCAGCAGCTTAGCTTCAGTTTACAATGAGCAGTTCTTC. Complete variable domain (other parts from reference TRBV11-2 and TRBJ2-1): EAGVAQSPRYKIIEKRQSVAFWCNPISGHATLYWYQQILGQGPKLLIQFQNNGVVDDSQLPKDRFSAERLKGVDSTLKIQPAKLEDSAVYLCASSLASVYNEQFFGPGTRLTVL.

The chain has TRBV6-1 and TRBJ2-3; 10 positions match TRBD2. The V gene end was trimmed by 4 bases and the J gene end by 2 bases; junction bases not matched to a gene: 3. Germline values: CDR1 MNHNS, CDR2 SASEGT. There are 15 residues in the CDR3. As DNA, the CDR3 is TGTGCCAGCAGTGGTAGCGGGGGGTTCACAGATACGCAGTATTTT. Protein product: CASSGSGGFTDTQYF.

CDR3 sequence: CASTLTGDNYEQYF. As DNA, the CDR3 is TGTGCCAGCACTTTGACAGGGGATAACTACGAGCAGTACTTC. The J gene is TRBJ2-5, the V gene TRBV28; 8 nucleotides agree with TRBD1. The J call is doubtful: the DNA matches TRBJ2-7 better. Germline V gene data show CDR1 as MDHEN and CDR2 as SYDVKM. The CDR3 is 14 residues long.

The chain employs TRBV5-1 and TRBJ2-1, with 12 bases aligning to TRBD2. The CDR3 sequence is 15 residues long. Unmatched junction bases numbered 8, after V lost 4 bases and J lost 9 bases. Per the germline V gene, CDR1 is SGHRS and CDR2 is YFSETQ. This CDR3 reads CASSPLAGGPSEQFF. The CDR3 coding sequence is TGCGCCAGCAGCCCACTAGCGGGAGGCCCCTCTGAGCAGTTCTTC.

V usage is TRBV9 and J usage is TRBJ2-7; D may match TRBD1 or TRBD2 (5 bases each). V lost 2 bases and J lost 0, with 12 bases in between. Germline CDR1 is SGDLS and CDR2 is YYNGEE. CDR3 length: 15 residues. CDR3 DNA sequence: TGTGCCAGCAGCGTCGGGACGTCCGTCTCCTACGAGCAGTACTTC. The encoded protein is CASSVGTSVSYEQYF. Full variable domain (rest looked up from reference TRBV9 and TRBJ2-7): DSGVTQTPKHLITATGQRVTLRCSPRSGDLSVYWYQQSLDQGLQFLIQYYNGEERAKGNILERFSAQQFPDLHSELNLSSLELGDSALYFCASSVGTSVSYEQYFGPGTRLTVT.

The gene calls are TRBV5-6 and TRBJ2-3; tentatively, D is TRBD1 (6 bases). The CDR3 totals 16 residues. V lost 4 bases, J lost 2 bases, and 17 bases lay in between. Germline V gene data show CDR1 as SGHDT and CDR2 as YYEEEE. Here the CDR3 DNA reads TGTGCCAGCAGCGACCGCAGCCGGGACATCACAGATACGCAGTATTTT. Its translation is CASSDRSRDITDTQYF.

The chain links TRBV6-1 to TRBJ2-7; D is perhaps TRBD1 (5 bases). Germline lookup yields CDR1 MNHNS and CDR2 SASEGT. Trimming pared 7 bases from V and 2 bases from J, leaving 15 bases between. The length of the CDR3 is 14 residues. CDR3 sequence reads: CASKGADGPYEQYF. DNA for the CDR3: TGTGCCAGCAAAGGGGCTGATGGCCCCTACGAGCAGTACTTC.

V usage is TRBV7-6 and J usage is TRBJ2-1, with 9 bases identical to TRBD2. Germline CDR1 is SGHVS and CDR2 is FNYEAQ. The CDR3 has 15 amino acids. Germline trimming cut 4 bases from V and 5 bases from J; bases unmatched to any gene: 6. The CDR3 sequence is CASSSTGLADNEQFF. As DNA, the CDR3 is TGTGCCAGCAGCTCAACGGGACTAGCAGACAATGAGCAGTTCTTC.

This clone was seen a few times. DNA for the CDR3: TGTGCCAGCAGCCCCCCAGGGTATCAGCCCCAGCATTTT. It yields the protein CASSPPGYQPQHF. V usage is TRBV7-2 and J usage is TRBJ1-5; D might be TRBD1 (5 bases). Trimming stripped 5 bases from V and 5 bases from J, with 10 bases between. CDR3 length equals 13 residues. The germline CDR1 and CDR2 sequences are SGHTA and FQGNSA.

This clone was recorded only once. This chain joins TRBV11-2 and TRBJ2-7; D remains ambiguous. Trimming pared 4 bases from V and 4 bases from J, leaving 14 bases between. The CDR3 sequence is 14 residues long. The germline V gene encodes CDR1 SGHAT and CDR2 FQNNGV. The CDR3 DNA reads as TGTGCCAGCAGCTCTAGGGTCATGGGATACGAGCAGTACTTC. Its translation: CASSSRVMGYEQYF.

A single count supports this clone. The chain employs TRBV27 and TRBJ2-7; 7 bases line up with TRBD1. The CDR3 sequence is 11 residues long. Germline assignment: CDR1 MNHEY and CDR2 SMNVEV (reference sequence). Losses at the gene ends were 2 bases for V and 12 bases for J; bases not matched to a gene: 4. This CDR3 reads CASSLGGQWYF. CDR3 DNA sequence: TGTGCCAGCAGTTTAGGGGGACAGTGGTACTTC.

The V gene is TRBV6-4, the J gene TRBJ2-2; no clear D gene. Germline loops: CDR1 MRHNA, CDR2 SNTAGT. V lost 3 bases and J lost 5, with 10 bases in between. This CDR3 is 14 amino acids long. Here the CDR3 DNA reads TGTGCCAGCAGTGAAGCTAGTGGGACCGGGGAGCTGTTTTTT. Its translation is CASSEASGTGELFF.

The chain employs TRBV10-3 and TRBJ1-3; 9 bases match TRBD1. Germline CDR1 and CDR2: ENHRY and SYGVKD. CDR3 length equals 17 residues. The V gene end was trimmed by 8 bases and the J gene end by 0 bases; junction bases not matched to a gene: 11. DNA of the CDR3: TGTGCCATCGGAACACAGGGGGCCCCTTTCTCTGGAAACACCATATATTTT. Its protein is CAIGTQGAPFSGNTIYF.

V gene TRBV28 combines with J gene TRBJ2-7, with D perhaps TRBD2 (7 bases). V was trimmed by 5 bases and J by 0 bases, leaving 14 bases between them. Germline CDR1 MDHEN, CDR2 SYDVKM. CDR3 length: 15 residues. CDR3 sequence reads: CASSARGAPSYEQYF. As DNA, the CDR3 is TGTGCCAGCAGTGCTCGGGGGGCCCCCTCCTACGAGCAGTACTTC.

The CDR3 loop reads CASSAETGQGYTF. CDR3 in DNA: TGTGCCAGCAGTGCTGAGACAGGGCAAGGCTACACCTTC. The chain uses TRBV2 and TRBJ1-2; the match to TRBD1 covers 7 bases. J gave up 8 bases and V 4 bases, and 7 bases lay outside the gene matches. CDR3 length: 13 amino acids. Germline assignment: CDR1 SNHLY and CDR2 FYNNEI.

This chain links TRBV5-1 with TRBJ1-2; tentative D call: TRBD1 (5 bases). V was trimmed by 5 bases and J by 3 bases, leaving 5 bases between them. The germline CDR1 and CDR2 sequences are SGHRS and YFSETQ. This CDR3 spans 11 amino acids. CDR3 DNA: TGCGCCAGCAGAGGGGACTATGGCTACACCTTC. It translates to CASRGDYGYTF.

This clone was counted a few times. The CDR3 region has the DNA TGTGCCAGCAGTTACCGACAGGGGGCTTACTATGGCTACACCTTC. This sequence encodes CASSYRQGAYYGYTF. The V and J genes are TRBV6-6 and TRBJ1-2; TRBD1 aligns across 10 bases. The V gene end was trimmed by 2 bases and the J gene end by 3 bases; junction bases not matched to a gene: 3. Germline values: CDR1 MNHNY, CDR2 SVGAGI (reference sequence). This CDR3 contains 15 residues.

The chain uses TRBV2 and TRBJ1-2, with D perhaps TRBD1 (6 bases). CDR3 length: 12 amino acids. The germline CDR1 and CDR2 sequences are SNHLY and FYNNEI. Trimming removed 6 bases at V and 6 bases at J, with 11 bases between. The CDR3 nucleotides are TGTGCCAGCAGGGCGTACAGGGATGGCTACACCTTC. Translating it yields CASRAYRDGYTF. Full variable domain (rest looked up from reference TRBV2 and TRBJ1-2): EPEVTQTPSHQVTQMGQEVILRCVPISNHLYFYWYRQILGQKVEFLVSFYNNEISEKSEIFDDQFSVERPDGSNFTLKIRSTKLEDSAMYFCASRAYRDGYTFGSGTRLTVV.

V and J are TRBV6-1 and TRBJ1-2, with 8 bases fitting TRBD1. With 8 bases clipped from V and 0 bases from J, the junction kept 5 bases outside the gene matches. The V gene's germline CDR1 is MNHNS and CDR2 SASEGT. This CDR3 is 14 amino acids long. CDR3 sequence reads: CASWTGPPNYGYTF. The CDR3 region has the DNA TGTGCCAGCTGGACAGGGCCTCCTAACTATGGCTACACCTTC.

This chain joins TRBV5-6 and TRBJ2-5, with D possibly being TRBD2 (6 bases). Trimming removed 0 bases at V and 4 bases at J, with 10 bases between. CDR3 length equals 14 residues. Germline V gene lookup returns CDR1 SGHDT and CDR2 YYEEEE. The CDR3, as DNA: TGTGCCAGCAGCTTGGTCGGGAGCCCAGAGACCCAGTACTTC. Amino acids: CASSLVGSPETQYF.

The CDR3 sequence is CASSTGAVYGYTF. CDR3 sequence (DNA): TGTGCCAGCAGTACAGGGGCTGTCTATGGCTACACCTTC. The chain uses TRBV2 and TRBJ1-2; TRBD1 agrees at 7 bases. The germline V gene has CDR1 SNHLY and CDR2 FYNNEI. The V segment lost 5 bases and the J segment 4 bases; nucleotides outside the gene matches: 4. CDR3 size: 13 residues.